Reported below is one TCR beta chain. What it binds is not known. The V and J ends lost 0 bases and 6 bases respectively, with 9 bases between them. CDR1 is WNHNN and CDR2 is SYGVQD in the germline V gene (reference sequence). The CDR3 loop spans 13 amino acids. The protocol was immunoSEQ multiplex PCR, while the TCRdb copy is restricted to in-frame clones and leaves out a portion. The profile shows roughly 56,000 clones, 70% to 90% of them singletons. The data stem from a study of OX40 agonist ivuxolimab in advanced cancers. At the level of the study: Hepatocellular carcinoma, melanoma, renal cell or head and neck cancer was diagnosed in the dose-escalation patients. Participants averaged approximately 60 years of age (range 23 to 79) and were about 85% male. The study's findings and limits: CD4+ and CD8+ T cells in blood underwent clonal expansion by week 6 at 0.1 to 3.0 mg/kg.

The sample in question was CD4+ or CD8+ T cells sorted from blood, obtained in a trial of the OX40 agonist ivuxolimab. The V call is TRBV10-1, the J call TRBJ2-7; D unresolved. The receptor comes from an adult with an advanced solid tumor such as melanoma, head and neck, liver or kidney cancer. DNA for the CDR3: TGCGCCAGCAGTGAGTCCCTAATTCCCGAGCAGTACTTC. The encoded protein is CASSESLIPEQYF.